The clone carrying this TCR beta chain appeared a few times. As yet, its antigen is unknown. This sample was taken from a study of CD4+ T cells in melanoma. Study-wide results and limits: Reportedly, melanoma neoantigen-specific CD4+ T cells showed varied differentiation states. A reported correlation linked neoantigen-specific CD4+ T cells to CD8+, macrophage and B cell function.

The CDR3 totals 15 residues. Germline V CDR1 and CDR2: SGHTA, FQGNSA. V was clipped by 5 bases and J by 6 bases; unmatched bases: 7. The protocol was immunoSEQ multiplex PCR, while the TCRdb copy is restricted to in-frame clones and leaves out a portion. Here the sample spans some 10,000 clones, about 66% being singletons. The chain is built from TRBV7-2 and TRBJ2-5; 12 bases are shared with TRBD2. What was sequenced was cells from a culture (not recorded whether cultured in vitro). This TCR derives from a human donor with melanoma. This CDR3 reads CASSALAGGLKTQYF. As DNA, the CDR3 is TGTGCCAGCAGCGCCCTAGCGGGGGGGCTGAAGACCCAGTACTTC.